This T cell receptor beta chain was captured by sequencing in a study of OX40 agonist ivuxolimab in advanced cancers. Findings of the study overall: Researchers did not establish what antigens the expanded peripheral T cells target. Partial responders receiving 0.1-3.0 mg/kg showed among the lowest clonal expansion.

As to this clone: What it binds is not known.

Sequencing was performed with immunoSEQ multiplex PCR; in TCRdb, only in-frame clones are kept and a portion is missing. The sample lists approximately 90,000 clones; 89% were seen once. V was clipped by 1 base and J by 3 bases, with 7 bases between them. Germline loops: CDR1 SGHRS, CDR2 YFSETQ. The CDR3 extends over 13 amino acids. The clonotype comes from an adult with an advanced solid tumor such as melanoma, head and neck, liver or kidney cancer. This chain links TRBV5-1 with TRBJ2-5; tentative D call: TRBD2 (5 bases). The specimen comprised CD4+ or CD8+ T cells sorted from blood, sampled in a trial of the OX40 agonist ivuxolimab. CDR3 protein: CASSLPGKETQYF. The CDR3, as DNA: TGCGCCAGCAGCTTGCCGGGAAAAGAGACCCAGTACTTC.